One and the same sample provided the 30 T cell receptor beta chains below, sequenced in a study of blood T cell repertoires in COVID-19. TCRdb's copy holds only in-frame clones and misses some; the assay was immunoSEQ multiplex PCR. Seen here are approximately 350,000 clones, 87% observed once, and the top ten hold 2.5% to 3%. The specimen was PBMCs or T cells enriched from blood (not recorded which). The receptors here all came from a woman between 25 and 40 years old who had recovered from COVID-19.

This sequence joins TRBV7-3 and TRBJ2-7; D is perhaps TRBD1 (6 bases). The germline V gene encodes CDR1 SGHTA and CDR2 FQGTGA. V was clipped by 1 base and J by 2 bases, with 9 bases between them. This CDR3 has 14 amino acids. CDR3 residues: CASSLKGGTYEQYF. CDR3 coding DNA: TGTGCCAGCAGCTTAAAAGGGGGAACCTACGAGCAGTACTTC.

This chain connects TRBV25-1 to TRBJ2-3; D is unclear. The V end was cut by 7 bases, the J end by 2 bases, with 4 bases between. The germline V gene encodes CDR1 MGHDK and CDR2 SYGVNS. The length of the CDR3 is 11 residues. Here the CDR3 DNA reads TGTGCCAGCACCTTCACAGATACGCAGTATTTT. Translated, it gives CASTFTDTQYF.

This chain uses TRBV12-3 or TRBV12-4 with TRBJ1-2; a possible D gene is TRBD1 (6 bases). The CDR3 is 13 residues long. The ends were cut back, 4 bases at V and 4 bases at J, with 10 bases in the middle. The CDR3 region has the DNA TGTGCCAGCAGTTCCACAGGGACCTATGGCTACACCTTC. Its translation: CASSSTGTYGYTF.

The chain uses TRBV18 and TRBJ1-2; D perhaps matches TRBD1 (6 bases). CDR3 length: 13 amino acids. The ends were cut back, 2 bases at V and 6 bases at J, with 10 bases in the middle. Germline CDR1 is KGHSH and CDR2 is LQKENI. The CDR3 DNA reads TGTGCCAGCTCACCAGACAGGATCAATGGCTACACCTTC. Its protein is CASSPDRINGYTF.

V and J are TRBV11-3 and TRBJ2-2; D call uncertain. Per the germline V gene, CDR1 is SGHNT and CDR2 is YENEEA. V was cut by 1 base and J by 4 bases, with 4 bases left in between. The CDR3 runs 13 residues. The CDR3 nucleotides are TGTGCCAGCAGCTTAGGCGGCACCGGGGAGCTGTTTTTT. Translating gives CASSLGGTGELFF.

The chain joins TRBV5-1 to TRBJ2-1; D remains ambiguous. Trimming pared 1 base from V and 6 bases from J, leaving 8 bases between. The germline CDR1 and CDR2 sequences are SGHRS and YFSETQ. This CDR3 spans 13 amino acids. This CDR3 reads CASSLRPSNEQFF. Written as DNA, the CDR3 is TGCGCCAGCAGCTTGCGTCCCAGCAATGAGCAGTTCTTC.

The chain joins TRBV11-2 to TRBJ1-1; D is undetermined. CDR1 SGHAT and CDR2 FQNNGV come from the germline V gene. This CDR3 has 15 residues. The ends were cut back, 1 base at V and 1 base at J, with 10 bases in the middle. CDR3 protein: CASSLGAVKNTEAFF. In DNA form, the CDR3 reads TGTGCCAGCAGCTTAGGGGCAGTTAAGAACACTGAAGCTTTCTTT.

Here the CDR3 reads CASSSVGGRETQYF. CDR3 bases: TGTGCCAGCAGCTCAGTCGGGGGAAGGGAGACCCAGTACTTC. This rearrangement joins TRBV7-2 to TRBJ2-5; a possible D gene is TRBD2 (6 bases). Germline V gene sequence: CDR1 SGHTA, CDR2 FQGNSA. V lost 4 bases and J lost 5, with 14 bases in between. CDR3 size: 14 residues. The full variable domain, its missing parts supplied by reference TRBV7-2 and TRBJ2-5, is GAGVSQSPSNKVTEKGKDVELRCDPISGHTALYWYRQSLGQGLEFLIYFQGNSAPDKSGLPSDRFSAERTGGSVSTLTIQRTQQEDSAVYLCASSSVGGRETQYFGPGTRLLVL.

The chain employs TRBV12-3 or TRBV12-4 and TRBJ1-1, with a weak D call TRBD1 (5 bases). This CDR3 is 13 amino acids long. The germline V and J ends were trimmed by 6 bases and 1 base, with 9 bases remaining between them. The CDR3 loop is CASSSTGNTEAFF. The CDR3, as DNA: TGTGCCAGCAGCTCCACAGGGAACACTGAAGCTTTCTTT.

The chain carries TRBV9 and TRBJ1-1; D may be TRBD1 (5 bases). The CDR3 extends over 16 amino acids. V was cut by 0 bases and J by 4 bases, with 16 bases left in between. Per the germline V gene, CDR1 is SGDLS and CDR2 is YYNGEE. This chain's CDR3 is CASSVEGQAGATEAFF. In DNA form, the CDR3 reads TGTGCCAGCAGCGTAGAGGGGCAGGCAGGAGCCACTGAAGCTTTCTTT.

V gene TRBV7-9 combines with J gene TRBJ2-7, with D possibly TRBD2 on 6 matching bases. The CDR3 sequence is 15 residues long. The V gene's germline CDR1 is SEHNR and CDR2 FQNEAQ (reference sequence). V lost 1 base and J lost 1, with 11 bases in between. In nucleotides, the CDR3 is TGTGCCAGCAGCTTAGAATTCGGGGGATCCTACGAGCAGTACTTC. This encodes CASSLEFGGSYEQYF.

The chain joins TRBV28 to TRBJ2-1, with 10 nucleotides matching TRBD2. Germline lookup yields CDR1 MDHEN and CDR2 SYDVKM. J was trimmed by 4 bases and V by 5 bases; bases with no gene match: 2. The CDR3 is made up of 14 amino acids. CDR3 DNA sequence: TGTGCCAGCAGTAAACTAGCGGGGTACAATGAGCAGTTCTTC. Protein product: CASSKLAGYNEQFF.

V gene TRBV5-1 combines with J gene TRBJ1-1, with TRBD1 as a possible D gene (5 bases). V was pared by 3 bases and J by 1 base, with 16 bases between. This CDR3 comprises 16 residues. Germline-derived CDR1 and CDR2 are SGHRS and YFSETQ. The CDR3: CASSWIADKRNTEAFF. In DNA form, the CDR3 reads TGCGCCAGCAGCTGGATAGCGGACAAGAGGAACACTGAAGCTTTCTTT. The variable domain in full, with the rest retrieved from reference TRBV5-1 and TRBJ1-1, is KAGVTQTPRYLIKTRGQQVTLSCSPISGHRSVSWYQQTPGQGLQFLFEYFSETQRNKGNFPGRFSGRQFSNSRSEMNVSTLELGDSALYLCASSWIADKRNTEAFFGQGTRLTVV.

This rearrangement joins TRBV6-5 to TRBJ2-7; D perhaps matches TRBD1 (6 bases). The CDR3 runs 13 residues. V lost 5 bases and J 2 bases, leaving 10 bases between the germline ends. CDR1 and CDR2 (germline): MNHEY, SVGAGI. The chain's CDR3 is CASSNRVPYEQYF. The CDR3 DNA is TGTGCCAGCAGTAACAGGGTTCCCTACGAGCAGTACTTC.

This clone has just one count. The chain links TRBV6-5 to TRBJ1-2; maybe TRBD1 (6 bases). Per the germline V gene, CDR1 is MNHEY and CDR2 is SVGAGI. The length of the CDR3 is 12 residues. The germline V and J ends were trimmed by 6 bases and 7 bases, with 12 bases remaining between them. This CDR3 reads CASRAGVGGYTF. The DNA of the CDR3 is TGTGCCAGCAGGGCAGGGGTTGGTGGCTACACCTTC.

The chain couples TRBV2 to TRBJ1-2; possibly TRBD1 for D (5 bases). Germline V gene sequence: CDR1 SNHLY, CDR2 FYNNEI. V was trimmed by 3 bases and J by 6 bases, leaving 11 bases between them. There are 13 residues in the CDR3. This CDR3 reads CASSDQGSDGYTF. The CDR3 DNA sequence: TGTGCCAGCAGTGATCAGGGTTCTGATGGCTACACCTTC.

This clone was recorded once. The rearrangement links TRBV3-1 (or the pseudogene TRBV3-2) to TRBJ1-1; D ambiguous. Looked up from germline, CDR1 is LGHDT and CDR2 is YNNKEL (reference sequence). The CDR3 sequence is 14 residues long. With 4 bases removed from V and 7 bases from J, the gap between germline ends came to 16 bases. CDR3 DNA sequence: TGTGCCAGCAGCCCCCCCGCTAGGGAGAATGAAGCTTTCTTT. It translates to CASSPPARENEAFF.

V and J are TRBV28 and TRBJ2-7; 7 bases match TRBD2. V lost 2 bases to trimming and J lost 2 bases; unmatched junction nucleotides: 6. The CDR3 is 15 residues long. The germline V gene encodes CDR1 MDHEN and CDR2 SYDVKM. The CDR3 is CASSLAGVPPYEQYF. The DNA for the CDR3 is TGTGCCAGCAGTTTAGCGGGAGTGCCTCCCTACGAGCAGTACTTC.

This rearrangement joins TRBV7-9 to TRBJ2-2, with 10 nucleotides matching TRBD1. Germline CDR1 reads SEHNR; CDR2 reads FQNEAQ (reference sequence). Trimming took 5 bases from V and 6 from J; bases not matched to a gene: 3. There are 14 residues in the CDR3. The CDR3 DNA reads as TGTGCCAGCAGCCCGACAGGGGGCTCCGGGGAGCTGTTTTTT. This codes for CASSPTGGSGELFF.

The chain couples TRBV27 to TRBJ2-7, with TRBD2 as a possible D gene (5 bases). Trimming removed 9 bases at V and 6 bases at J, with 6 bases between. This CDR3 has 9 amino acids. The germline V gene encodes CDR1 MNHEY and CDR2 SMNVEV (reference sequence). The CDR3 loop reads CARGSEQYF. CDR3 sequence (DNA): TGTGCCAGGGGGAGCGAGCAGTACTTC.

This rearrangement joins TRBV11-2 to TRBJ2-1; 12 bases line up with TRBD2. Germline CDR1 and CDR2: SGHAT and FQNNGV. CDR3 length equals 18 residues. Trimming at V came to 3 bases and at J to 7 bases, leaving 13 bases not matched to a gene. In nucleotides, the CDR3 is TGTGCCAGCAGCTTTTTATACTCACTAGCGGGAGGTGGGAATGAGCAGTTCTTC. Amino acid sequence: CASSFLYSLAGGGNEQFF. The full variable domain, rest sourced from reference TRBV11-2 and TRBJ2-1, is EAGVAQSPRYKIIEKRQSVAFWCNPISGHATLYWYQQILGQGPKLLIQFQNNGVVDDSQLPKDRFSAERLKGVDSTLKIQPAKLEDSAVYLCASSFLYSLAGGGNEQFFGPGTRLTVL.

The chain links TRBV28 to TRBJ1-2; D might be TRBD1 (6 bases). The CDR3 sequence is 13 residues long. V lost 6 bases and J 8 bases, leaving 16 bases between the germline ends. The germline gives CDR1 MDHEN, CDR2 SYDVKM. The CDR3 sequence: CASRKTGSEGYTF. In nucleotides, the CDR3 is TGTGCCAGCAGGAAAACAGGGTCGGAGGGCTACACCTTC.

The chain has TRBV18 and TRBJ2-5; 8 bases fit TRBD2. Unmatched junction bases numbered 7, after V lost 3 bases and J lost 4 bases. The CDR3 is made up of 15 amino acids. Germline V lookup: CDR1 KGHSH, CDR2 LQKENI. CDR3 loop: CASSPGTSRRETQYF. Here the CDR3 DNA reads TGTGCCAGCTCACCCGGGACTAGTAGGCGAGAGACCCAGTACTTC. Looking up the rest from reference TRBV18 and TRBJ2-5 gives the full variable domain: NAGVMQNPRHLVRRRGQEARLRCSPMKGHSHVYWYRQLPEEGLKFMVYLQKENIIDESGMPKERFSAEFPKEGPSILRIQQVVRGDSAAYFCASSPGTSRRETQYFGPGTRLLVL.

A few counts support this clone. The chain is built from TRBV5-8 and TRBJ1-5; no clear D gene. Germline V lookup: CDR1 SGHTS, CDR2 YDEGEE. The V end was cut by 4 bases, the J end by 0 bases, with 11 bases between. The CDR3 totals 15 residues. CDR3 residues: CASSPLPNSNQPQHF. CDR3 nucleotide sequence: TGTGCCAGCAGCCCGCTACCGAATAGCAATCAGCCCCAGCATTTT.

J is TRBJ1-2 and V is TRBV6-5, with 9 bases that match TRBD1. V shed 5 bases and J 4 bases; nucleotides not matched to a gene: 5. The germline V gene encodes CDR1 MNHEY and CDR2 SVGAGI. This CDR3 has 14 residues. CDR3 protein: CASSPGTGTYGYTF. Written as DNA, the CDR3 is TGTGCCAGCAGTCCCGGGACAGGGACCTATGGCTACACCTTC.

The gene calls are TRBV28 and TRBJ2-7; 9 bases line up with TRBD1. The germline CDR1 and CDR2 sequences are MDHEN and SYDVKM. This CDR3 is built from 16 residues. Unmatched junction bases numbered 10, after V lost 4 bases and J lost 3 bases. DNA for the CDR3: TGTGCCAGCAGTTCCCTCCCTGGGACAGGGATCTACGAGCAGTACTTC. Translation: CASSSLPGTGIYEQYF.

In its sample, this clone was seen a few times. The CDR3 region has the DNA TGTGCCAGCAGCGCGGCACTAGCGGGGCAGGCAGTGCAGTACTTC. As protein: CASSAALAGQAVQYF. The rearrangement uses TRBV11-2 and TRBJ2-7, with TRBD2 matching over 10 bases. The CDR3 loop spans 15 amino acids. CDR1 and CDR2 (germline): SGHAT, FQNNGV. V gave up 5 bases and J gave up 9 bases; unmatched junction bases: 13. Looking up the rest from reference TRBV11-2 and TRBJ2-7 gives the full variable domain: EAGVAQSPRYKIIEKRQSVAFWCNPISGHATLYWYQQILGQGPKLLIQFQNNGVVDDSQLPKDRFSAERLKGVDSTLKIQPAKLEDSAVYLCASSAALAGQAVQYFGPGTRLTVT.

This chain connects TRBV28 to TRBJ1-6; possibly TRBD1 for D (6 bases). The germline CDR1 and CDR2 sequences are MDHEN and SYDVKM. V was trimmed by 6 bases and J by 11 bases, leaving 17 bases between them. The CDR3 runs 14 residues. This CDR3 reads CASRRGDNVTPLHF. CDR3 in DNA: TGTGCCAGCAGACGGGGGGACAATGTGACACCCCTCCACTTT.

The rearrangement links TRBV19 to TRBJ2-7, with D perhaps matching TRBD2 (5 bases). V shed 3 bases and J shed 3 bases, with 15 bases lying between them. CDR1 LNHDA and CDR2 SQIVND come from the germline V gene (reference sequence). This CDR3 has 15 residues. CDR3 amino acids: CASSIVTDSIYEQYF. The DNA of the CDR3 is TGTGCCAGTAGTATCGTCACGGACTCGATCTACGAGCAGTACTTC.

CDR3 protein: CASSLIRGLTEAFF. DNA for the CDR3: TGTGCCAGCAGCTTGATCAGGGGTCTAACTGAAGCTTTCTTT. The rearrangement uses TRBV7-9 and TRBJ1-1; a weak D match, TRBD1 (6 bases). CDR1 is SEHNR and CDR2 is FQNEAQ in the germline V gene (reference sequence). CDR3 length: 14 amino acids. V dropped 3 bases and J dropped 5 bases, with 13 bases sitting between them.